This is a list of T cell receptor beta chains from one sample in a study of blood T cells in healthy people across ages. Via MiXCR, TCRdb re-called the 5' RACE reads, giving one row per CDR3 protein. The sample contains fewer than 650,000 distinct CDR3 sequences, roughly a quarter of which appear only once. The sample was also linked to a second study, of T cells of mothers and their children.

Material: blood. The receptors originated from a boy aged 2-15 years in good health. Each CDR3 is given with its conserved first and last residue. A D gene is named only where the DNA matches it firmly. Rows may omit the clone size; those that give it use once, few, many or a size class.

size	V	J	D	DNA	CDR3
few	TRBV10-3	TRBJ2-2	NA	TGTGCCTCCGGACTCGCGTCAAACACCGGGGAGCTGTTTTTT	CASGLASNTGELFF
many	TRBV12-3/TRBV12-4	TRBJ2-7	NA	TGTGCCAGCAGTCCGGGCTACGAGCAGTACTTC	CASSPGYEQYF
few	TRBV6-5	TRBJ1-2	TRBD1	TGTGCCAGCAGTTTTTCGCCTACAGGGGGTTATAACTATGGCTACACCTTC	CASSFSPTGGYNYGYTF
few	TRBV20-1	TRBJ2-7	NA	TGCAGTGGTCGAGGAGGGGGAAGGTCCTACGAGCAGTACTTC	CSGRGGGRSYEQYF
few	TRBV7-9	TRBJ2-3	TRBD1	TGTGCCAGCAGCCCCGGACAGGGGATAGATACGCAGTATTTT	CASSPGQGIDTQYF
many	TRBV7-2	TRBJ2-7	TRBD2	TGTGCCAGCAGCTCGGGACTAGCGGATTCAAGCATCTCCTACGAGCAGTACTTC	CASSSGLADSSISYEQYF
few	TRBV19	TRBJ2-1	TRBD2	TGTGCCAGTAGTCGCGGAGTAGCGGGGGCCTTCTACAATGAGCAGTTCTTC	CASSRGVAGAFYNEQFF
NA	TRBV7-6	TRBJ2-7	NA	TGTGCCAGCAGCTTAGCGGGGGACGGCGGGCAGTACTTC	CASSLAGDGGQYF
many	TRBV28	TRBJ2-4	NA	TGTGCCAGCAGTTTAGCCAGAACTAAAAACATTCAGTACTTC	CASSLARTKNIQYF
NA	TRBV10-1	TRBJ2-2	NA	TGCGCCAGCAGTGAAGGACTTTACACCGGGGAGCTGTTTTTT	CASSEGLYTGELFF
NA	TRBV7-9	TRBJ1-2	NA	TGTGCCAGCACCCTACAGGAATACTATGGCTACACCTTC	CASTLQEYYGYTF
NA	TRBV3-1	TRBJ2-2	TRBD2	TGTGCCAGCGGCCAACTAGCGGGGGGGCAACACACCGGGGAGCTGTTTTTT	CASGQLAGGQHTGELFF
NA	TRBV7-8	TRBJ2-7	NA	TGTGCCAGCAGCTTATATCCCAAAGCGGCTATCTACGAGCAGTACTTC	CASSLYPKAAIYEQYF
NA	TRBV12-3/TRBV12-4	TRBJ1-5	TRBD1	TGTGCCAGCAGTCTGACAGGGAGGATGAGCAATCAGCCCCAGCATTTT	CASSLTGRMSNQPQHF
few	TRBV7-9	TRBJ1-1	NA	TGTGCCAGCAGCCCCTGGGGCGAGCCCAGGGCTTTCTTT	CASSPWGEPRAFF
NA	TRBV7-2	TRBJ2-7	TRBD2	TGTGCCAGCAGACTGGGACTAGCGACCTACGAGCAGTACTTC	CASRLGLATYEQYF
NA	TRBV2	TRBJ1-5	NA	TGTGCCAGCAGCGTTCAGGGGATTAGCAATCAGCCCCAGCATTTT	CASSVQGISNQPQHF
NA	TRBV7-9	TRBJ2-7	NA	TGTGCCAGCAGCTTAGTCACAGGGACCAGGTCCTACGAGCAGTACTTC	CASSLVTGTRSYEQYF
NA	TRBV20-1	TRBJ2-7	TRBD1	TGCAGTGCCAGGGGGCACCGCTCCTACGAGCAGTACTTC	CSARGHRSYEQYF
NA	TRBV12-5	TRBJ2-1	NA	TGTGCTAGTGGTTTTAGCAGGATCCATGAGCAGTTCTTC	CASGFSRIHEQFF
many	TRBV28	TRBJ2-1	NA	TGTGCCAGCAGGGTGGTTAGCGGCGGCTCCTACAATGAGCAGTTCTTC	CASRVVSGGSYNEQFF
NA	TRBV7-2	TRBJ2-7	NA	TGTGCCAGCAGCTTTGCCTCGGGAACGAGCGAGCAGTACTTC	CASSFASGTSEQYF
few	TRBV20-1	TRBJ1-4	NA	TGCAGTGCTAGAGACGGGACCTATAATGAAAAACTGTTTTTT	CSARDGTYNEKLFF
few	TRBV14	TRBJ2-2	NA	TGTGCCAGCAGACTCCGAATCACCGGGGAGCTGTTTTTT	CASRLRITGELFF
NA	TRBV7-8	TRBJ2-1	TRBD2	TGTGCCAGCAGCTTAGCCGGGACTAGCGGGGGAATACTTTACAATGAGCAGTTCTTC	CASSLAGTSGGILYNEQFF
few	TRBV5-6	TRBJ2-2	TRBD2	TGTGCCAGCAGCCCGGGACTAGCAACACTCACCGGGGAGCTGTTTTTT	CASSPGLATLTGELFF
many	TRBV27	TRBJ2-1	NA	TGTGCCAGCAGGACCGCGGGGGCCAACTACAATGAGCAGTTCTTC	CASRTAGANYNEQFF